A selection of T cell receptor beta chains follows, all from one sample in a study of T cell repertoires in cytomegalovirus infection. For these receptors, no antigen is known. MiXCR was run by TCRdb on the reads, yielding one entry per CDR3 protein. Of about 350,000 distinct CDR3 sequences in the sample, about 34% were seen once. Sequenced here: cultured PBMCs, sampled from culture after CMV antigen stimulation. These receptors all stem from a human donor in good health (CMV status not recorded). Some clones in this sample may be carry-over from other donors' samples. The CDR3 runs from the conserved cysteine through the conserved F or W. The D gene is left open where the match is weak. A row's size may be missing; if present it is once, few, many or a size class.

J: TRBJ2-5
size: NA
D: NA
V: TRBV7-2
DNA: TGTGCCAGCAGCTTATCGACCGGTGGGGTAGAGACCCAGTACTTC
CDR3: CASSLSTGGVETQYF

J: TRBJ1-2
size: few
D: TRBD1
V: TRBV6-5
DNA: TGTGCCAGCAGGAGACAGGGGGCTAACTATGGCTACACCTTC
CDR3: CASRRQGANYGYTF

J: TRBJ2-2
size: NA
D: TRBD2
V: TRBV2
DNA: TGTGCCAGCACAGGACCAGCGGGAGGGCCGAACACCGGGGAGCTGTTTTTT
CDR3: CASTGPAGGPNTGELFF

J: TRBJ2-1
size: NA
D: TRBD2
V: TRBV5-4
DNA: TGTGCCAGCAGCTTGGCTAGCGGGAGGGCCAATGAGCAGTTCTTC
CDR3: CASSLASGRANEQFF

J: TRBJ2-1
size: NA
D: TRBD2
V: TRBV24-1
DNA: TGTGCCACCAGTTCTCTAGCGGAGGCCTACAATGAGCAGTTCTTC
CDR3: CATSSLAEAYNEQFF

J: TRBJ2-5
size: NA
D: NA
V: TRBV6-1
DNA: TGTGCCAGCAGTGAGATGCTACGGGAGACCCAGTACTTC
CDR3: CASSEMLRETQYF

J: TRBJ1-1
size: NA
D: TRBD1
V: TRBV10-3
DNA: TGTGCCATCAGTGAGCATCACAGGGGTCCTGTTGAAGCTTTCTTT
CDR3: CAISEHHRGPVEAFF

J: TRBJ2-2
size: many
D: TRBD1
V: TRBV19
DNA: TGTGCCAGTAGAACTGGGGACAGGGTGAACACCGGGGAGCTGTTTTTT
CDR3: CASRTGDRVNTGELFF

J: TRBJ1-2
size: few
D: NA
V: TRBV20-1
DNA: TGCAGTGCCAAATACGCTGACAGACAAATTTACCCCTTC
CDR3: CSAKYADRQIYPF

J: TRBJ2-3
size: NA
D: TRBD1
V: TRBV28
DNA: TGTGCCAGCGGCGCAGGGGGAAGCACAGATACGCAGTATTTT
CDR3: CASGAGGSTDTQYF

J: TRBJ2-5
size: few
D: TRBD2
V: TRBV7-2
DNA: TGTGCCAGCAGCCAACGTAGCGGGAGGGCCCCAGAGACCCAGTACTTC
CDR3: CASSQRSGRAPETQYF

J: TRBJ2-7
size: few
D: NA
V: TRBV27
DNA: TGTGCCAGCAGGCGAGCGACAGGAGGGAACTACGAGCAGTACTTC
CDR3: CASRRATGGNYEQYF

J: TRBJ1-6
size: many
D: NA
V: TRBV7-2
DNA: TGTGCCAGCAGCGCCGGGACTGCGCTTCTAAATTCACCCCTCCACTTT
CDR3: CASSAGTALLNSPLHF

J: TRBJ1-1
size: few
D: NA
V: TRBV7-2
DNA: TGTGCCAGCAGCTTAGATTTTAGCGCGATAGGGAACACTGAAGCTTTCTTT
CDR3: CASSLDFSAIGNTEAFF

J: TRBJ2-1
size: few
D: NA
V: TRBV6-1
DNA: TGTGCCAGCACCCCCGCCGTGACTCCCGCCAATGAGCAGTTCTTC
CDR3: CASTPAVTPANEQFF

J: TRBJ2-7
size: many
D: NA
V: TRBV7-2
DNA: TGTGCCAGCAGCTTAGGGGGCGGATCCTACGAGCAGTACTTC
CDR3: CASSLGGGSYEQYF

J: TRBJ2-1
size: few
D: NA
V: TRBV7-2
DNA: TGTGCCAGCAGCCCGAGGCGGAGCTATGAGCAGTTCTTC
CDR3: CASSPRRSYEQFF

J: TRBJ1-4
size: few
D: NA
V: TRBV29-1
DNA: TGCAGCGTTGGGGAAAGAACTAATGAAAAACTGTTTTTT
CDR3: CSVGERTNEKLFF

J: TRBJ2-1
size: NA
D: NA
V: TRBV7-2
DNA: TGTGCCAGCAGCTTAGAGACAGGATACAATGAGCAGTTCTTC
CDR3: CASSLETGYNEQFF

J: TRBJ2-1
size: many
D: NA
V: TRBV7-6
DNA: TGTGCCAGCAGTATGCGGGACTTTCGGCACAATGAGCAGTTCTTC
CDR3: CASSMRDFRHNEQFF

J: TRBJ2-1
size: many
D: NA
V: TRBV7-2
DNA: TGTGCCAGCAGCTTAGCTAGGGGCAATGAGCAGTTCTTC
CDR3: CASSLARGNEQFF

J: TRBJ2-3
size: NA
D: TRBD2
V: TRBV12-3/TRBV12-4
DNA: TGTGCCAGCAGTTTAGCGCGGAGAGGGCTAGCGGCTAGCACAGATACGCAGTATTTT
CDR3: CASSLARRGLAASTDTQYF

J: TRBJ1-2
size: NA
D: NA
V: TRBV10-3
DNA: TGTGCCATCAGTGAGTCGAAGGTCCCCTATGGCTACACCTTC
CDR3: CAISESKVPYGYTF

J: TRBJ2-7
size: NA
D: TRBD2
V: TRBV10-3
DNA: TGTGCCATCTCTACGCTAGCGGGGAACTACGAGCAGTACTTC
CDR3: CAISTLAGNYEQYF

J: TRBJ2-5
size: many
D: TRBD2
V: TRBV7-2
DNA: TGTGCCAGCAGCAAACGACTAGCGGTGGAAGAGACCCAGTACTTC
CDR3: CASSKRLAVEETQYF

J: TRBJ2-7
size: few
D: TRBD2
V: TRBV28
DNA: TGTGCGAGCAATCCGGCGGGAGGGGTGATAGAGCAGTACTTC
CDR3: CASNPAGGVIEQYF

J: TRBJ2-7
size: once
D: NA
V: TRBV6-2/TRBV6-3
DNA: TGTGCCAGCAGTTACATTCAGGGCTCCTACGAGCAGTACTTC
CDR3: CASSYIQGSYEQYF

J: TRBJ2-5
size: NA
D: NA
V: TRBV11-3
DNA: TGTGCCAGCAGCTTAGCAGCAGCCGGAGAGACCCAGTACTTC
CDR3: CASSLAAAGETQYF

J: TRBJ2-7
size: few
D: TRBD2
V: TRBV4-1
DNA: TGCGCCAGCAGCCTATTGATCTCTAGCGGGAGCTACGAGCAGTACTTC
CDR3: CASSLLISSGSYEQYF

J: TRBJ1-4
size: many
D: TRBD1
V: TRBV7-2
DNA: TGTGCCAGCAGCTCAAAAACAGACAGGGGAGTTGAAAAACTGTTTTTT
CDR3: CASSSKTDRGVEKLFF

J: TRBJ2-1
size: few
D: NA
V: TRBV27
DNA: TGTGCCAGCAGTTTAAGGGGGAGGGGCGGGAGAATCTACAATGAGCAGTTCTTC
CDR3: CASSLRGRGGRIYNEQFF

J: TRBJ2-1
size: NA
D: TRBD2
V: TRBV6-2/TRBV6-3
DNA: TGTGCCAGCAGTTACGCGGCGGGGGGTCGTGGCGATGAGCAGTTCTTC
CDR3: CASSYAAGGRGDEQFF

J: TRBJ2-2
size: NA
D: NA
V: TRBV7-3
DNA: TGTGCTGTGCACACCGGGGAGCTGTTTTTT
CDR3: CAVHTGELFF

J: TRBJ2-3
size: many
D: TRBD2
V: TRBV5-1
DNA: TGCGCCAGCGGTGGGACTAGCTACATAGATACGCAGTATTTT
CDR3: CASGGTSYIDTQYF

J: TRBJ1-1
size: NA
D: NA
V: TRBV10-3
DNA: TGTGCCATCAGTGCGTCAGATACGGGACAGAACACTGAAGCTTTCTTT
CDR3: CAISASDTGQNTEAFF

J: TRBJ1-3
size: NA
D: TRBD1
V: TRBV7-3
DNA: TGTGCCAGCAGCCCGCGACAGGGATACTCTGGAAACACCATATATTTT
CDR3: CASSPRQGYSGNTIYF

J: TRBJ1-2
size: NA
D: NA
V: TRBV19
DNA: TGTGCCAGTACCCCACGGGGCCGTACTAACTATGGCTACACCTTC
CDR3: CASTPRGRTNYGYTF

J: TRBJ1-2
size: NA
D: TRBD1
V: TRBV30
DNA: TGTGCCTGGGGTACAGGGGCAAGGGGGTATGGCTACACCTTC
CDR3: CAWGTGARGYGYTF

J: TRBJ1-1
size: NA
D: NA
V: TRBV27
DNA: TGTGCCAGCAGTCAGGGGAGCGACACTGAAGCTTTCTTT
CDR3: CASSQGSDTEAFF

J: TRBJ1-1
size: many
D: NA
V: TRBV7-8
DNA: TGTGCCAGCAGCTTATCCCGATTGAACACTGAAGCTTTCTTT
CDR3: CASSLSRLNTEAFF

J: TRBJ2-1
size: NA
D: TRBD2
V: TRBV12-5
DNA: TGTGCTAGTGGTGCCACTAGCGGGGCCCTCAATGAGCAGTTCTTC
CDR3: CASGATSGALNEQFF

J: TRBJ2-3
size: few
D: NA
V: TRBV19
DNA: TGTGCCAGTAGCGGCCGCACAGATACGCAGTATTTT
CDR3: CASSGRTDTQYF